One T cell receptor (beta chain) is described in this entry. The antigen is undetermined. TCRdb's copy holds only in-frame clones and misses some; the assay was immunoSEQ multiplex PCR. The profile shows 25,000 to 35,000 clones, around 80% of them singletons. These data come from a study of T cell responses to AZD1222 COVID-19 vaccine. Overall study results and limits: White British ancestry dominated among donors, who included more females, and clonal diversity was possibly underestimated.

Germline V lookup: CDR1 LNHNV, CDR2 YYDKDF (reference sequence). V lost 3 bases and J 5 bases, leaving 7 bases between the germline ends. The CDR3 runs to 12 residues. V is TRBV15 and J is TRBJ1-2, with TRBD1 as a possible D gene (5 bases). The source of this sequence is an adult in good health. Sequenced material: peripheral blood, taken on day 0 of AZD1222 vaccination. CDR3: CATSRAGYGYTF. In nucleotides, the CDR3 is TGTGCCACCAGCAGGGCAGGGTATGGCTACACCTTC.